This is a list of T cell receptor beta chains from one sample in a study of T-cell memory formation after mild COVID-19. TCRdb re-analysed the 5' RACE reads in MiXCR, keeping a single row per CDR3 protein. The repertoire holds 200,000 to 300,000 distinct CDR3 sequences, with 15% as singletons. Sample: PBMCs or a T cell subset sorted from them (not recorded which). All receptors come from an adult woman who had mild COVID-19 (a few samples of this study predate the infection). Cell type and time point are not known. The CDR3 runs from the conserved cysteine through the conserved F or W. Fields, in order: clone size, V gene, J gene, D gene, CDR3 protein, CDR3 DNA. A D gene is named only where the DNA matches it firmly. For some rows the clone size is stated as once, few or many, or as a class when expanded; others skip it.

many	TRBV24-1	TRBJ2-6	-	CATSDLGGSGANVLTF	TGTGCCACCAGTGACCTAGGGGGCTCTGGGGCCAACGTCCTGACTTTC
-	TRBV12-3/TRBV12-4	TRBJ2-1	-	CASSLGEQFF	TGTGCCAGCAGTTTAGGTGAGCAGTTCTTC
-	TRBV7-9	TRBJ1-6	-	CASSSHEYSPLHF	TGTGCCAGCAGCTCCCACGAGTATTCACCCCTCCACTTT
many	TRBV14	TRBJ2-7	TRBD2	CASSPLGTSRSYEQYF	TGTGCCAGCAGCCCACTCGGGACTAGCAGGTCCTACGAGCAGTACTTC
many	TRBV24-1	TRBJ2-5	TRBD1	CATSDLGQGQETQYF	TGTGCCACCAGTGATTTGGGACAGGGGCAAGAGACCCAGTACTTC
-	TRBV9	TRBJ2-1	-	CASSVQGHEQFF	TGTGCCAGCAGCGTACAGGGGCATGAGCAGTTCTTC
few	TRBV12-3/TRBV12-4	TRBJ1-5	-	CASSLTGYNQPQHF	TGTGCCAGCAGTTTAACTGGGTACAATCAGCCCCAGCATTTT
few	TRBV20-1	TRBJ2-7	-	CSASPGPGAYEQYF	TGCAGTGCTAGCCCGGGCCCTGGGGCCTACGAGCAGTACTTC
-	TRBV5-1	TRBJ2-5	-	CASSLGGHETQYF	TGCGCCAGCAGCTTGGGGGGCCACGAGACCCAGTACTTC
-	TRBV5-1	TRBJ2-3	-	CASSDGSTDTQYF	TGCGCCAGCAGCGACGGTAGCACAGATACGCAGTATTTT
-	TRBV5-1	TRBJ1-6	-	CASSRGGGSPLHF	TGCGCCAGCAGCCGCGGAGGGGGTTCACCCCTCCACTTT
few	TRBV15	TRBJ1-2	TRBD1	CATSRDRDREIGEYTF	TGTGCCACCAGCAGAGACCGGGACAGGGAGATAGGCGAGTACACCTTC
-	TRBV24-1	TRBJ2-7	TRBD2	CATSPAGSVGEQYF	TGTGCCACCAGTCCAGCGGGATCGGTAGGCGAGCAGTACTTC
-	TRBV21-1	TRBJ1-2	-	CASSRDRGKDGYTF	TGTGCCAGCAGCCGAGACAGGGGGAAGGATGGCTACACCTTC
-	TRBV18	TRBJ1-5	-	CASSQQGLYSNQPQHF	TGTGCCAGCTCTCAACAGGGTCTCTATAGCAATCAGCCCCAGCATTTT
-	TRBV4-1	TRBJ2-6	TRBD1	CASSQGHRGRETGANVLTF	TGCGCCAGCAGCCAAGGGCACAGGGGGCGCGAGACTGGGGCCAACGTCCTGACTTTC
many	TRBV11-2	TRBJ2-3	-	CASSYHTDTQYF	TGTGCCAGCAGTTACCATACAGATACGCAGTATTTT
-	TRBV27	TRBJ1-5	-	CASSSPGNQPQHF	TGTGCCAGCAGTTCTCCGGGAAATCAGCCCCAGCATTTT
few	TRBV12-3/TRBV12-4	TRBJ2-7	TRBD2	CASSPAGGTREQYF	TGTGCCAGCAGTCCTGCGGGAGGGACTCGTGAGCAGTACTTC
-	TRBV4-2	TRBJ2-5	-	CASSLIISGQETQYF	TGTGCCAGCAGCCTTATCATTAGCGGCCAAGAGACCCAGTACTTC
many	TRBV14	TRBJ1-2	TRBD1	CASSGTGNYGYTF	TGTGCCAGCAGCGGGACAGGGAACTATGGCTACACCTTC
-	TRBV11-2	TRBJ2-7	TRBD2	CASSPKGLAGKTTYEQYF	TGTGCCAGCTCACCCAAGGGGCTAGCGGGGAAAACCACCTACGAGCAGTACTTC
few	TRBV18	TRBJ2-5	-	CASSPPTRRDAETQYF	TGTGCCAGCTCACCACCGACGAGGCGAGACGCGGAGACCCAGTACTTC
few	TRBV12-3/TRBV12-4	TRBJ2-5	-	CASTNMGTQYF	TGTGCCAGCACTAACATGGGGACCCAGTACTTC
-	TRBV12-3/TRBV12-4	TRBJ1-5	-	CASSWDGSNQPQHF	TGTGCCAGCAGTTGGGACGGTAGCAATCAGCCCCAGCATTTT
few	TRBV7-6	TRBJ1-1	-	CASSLGLGASATEAFF	TGTGCCAGCAGCTTAGGGCTCGGGGCCTCGGCAACTGAAGCTTTCTTT
few	TRBV11-2	TRBJ2-2	-	CASSLAHSTGELFF	TGTGCCAGCAGCTTAGCCCACAGCACCGGGGAGCTGTTTTTT
-	TRBV12-3/TRBV12-4	TRBJ2-3	-	CASWTRGTDTQYF	TGTGCCAGCTGGACCCGCGGGACAGATACGCAGTATTTT
-	TRBV5-1	TRBJ2-5	-	CASSFPREETQYF	TGCGCCAGCAGCTTCCCCAGGGAAGAGACCCAGTACTTC
-	TRBV5-5	TRBJ1-4	-	CASSLEDRSGEKLFF	TGTGCCAGCAGCTTGGAGGACAGATCGGGCGAAAAACTGTTTTTT
few	TRBV12-3/TRBV12-4	TRBJ1-3	-	CASSLGRISGNTIYF	TGTGCCAGCAGTTTGGGGAGGATCTCTGGAAACACCATATATTTT
-	TRBV20-1	TRBJ1-1	TRBD1	CSASPGGDTEAFF	TGCAGTGCCAGCCCAGGGGGGGACACTGAAGCTTTCTTT
-	TRBV12-3/TRBV12-4	TRBJ2-3	-	CASSTRDLTQYF	TGTGCCAGCAGTACCCGGGACCTTACGCAGTATTTT
many	TRBV5-1	TRBJ1-2	TRBD1	CASSSNRGYGYTF	TGCGCCAGCAGCTCAAACAGGGGTTACGGCTACACCTTC
few	TRBV7-6	TRBJ2-5	TRBD1	CASSLAQGALGETQYF	TGTGCCAGCAGCTTAGCACAGGGGGCTTTGGGAGAGACCCAGTACTTC
-	TRBV11-3	TRBJ1-4	-	CASSLGVTAATNEKLFF	TGTGCCAGCAGCTTGGGGGTAACAGCTGCAACTAATGAAAAACTGTTTTTT
-	TRBV29-1	TRBJ1-6	-	CSASLSNNSPLHF	TGCAGCGCTAGCTTGTCGAATAATTCACCCCTCCACTTT
-	TRBV25-1	TRBJ2-3	-	CASTPPGGTDTQYF	TGTGCCAGCACCCCCCCGGGTGGTACAGATACGCAGTATTTT
-	TRBV2	TRBJ2-7	-	CASKVTDLSYEQYF	TGTGCCAGCAAAGTTACGGACCTGTCCTACGAGCAGTACTTC